These 26 T cell receptor beta chains originate from one sample sequenced in a study of PD-L1 blockade in urothelial cancer (dated by TCRdb to 2017 to 2019). The sample's time point label, in plain terms: pretreatment peripheral blood. Libraries were built with the immunoSEQ multiplex PCR assay. TCRdb's version of the immuneACCESS table is confined to in-frame rearrangements and falls short of the full clone set. An unresolved V gene accounts for under half of the shortfall where checked; the remainder is of unknown origin. A total of roughly 63,000 clones appear in this sample, more than 80% of them only once. The top ten hold 4.5% to 6% of the sample. The material was PBMCs, obtained around atezolizumab (anti-PD-L1) treatment. The receptor source for this set is a man aged 65-85 years with urothelial cancer.

The chain employs TRBV6-6 and TRBJ1-6; 9 bases agree with TRBD1. CDR1 is MNHNY, CDR2 SVGAGI, per germline (reference sequence). J lost 13 bases, V lost 2 bases, and 9 bases had no gene match. The CDR3 sequence is 15 residues long. The CDR3 region has the DNA TGTGCCAGCAGTTACGGGGTAGGGACAGGGTCGCCCCTCCACTTT. It specifies CASSYGVGTGSPLHF.

V gene TRBV5-1 combines with J gene TRBJ1-2; no reliable D call. CDR1 is SGHRS and CDR2 is YFSETQ in the germline V gene. The CDR3 is 15 amino acids. With 2 bases removed from V and 1 base from J, the gap between germline ends came to 12 bases. The CDR3 protein is CASSFGGTDNYGYTF. Here the CDR3 DNA reads TGCGCCAGCAGCTTCGGAGGCACCGATAACTATGGCTACACCTTC.

The V call is TRBV21-1, the J call TRBJ2-5; TRBD1, the table's D call, lacks a check against the DNA. TRBV21-1 is a known pseudogene. This CDR3 is built from 15 residues. CDR3 amino acids: CASSPPQQGQETQYF. The CDR3 DNA sequence: TGTGCCAGCAGTCCGCCCCAACAGGGACAGGAGACCCAGTACTTC.

V usage is TRBV5-4 and J usage is TRBJ2-1; possibly TRBD2 for D (5 bases). Germline V gene lookup returns CDR1 SGHNT and CDR2 YYREEE (reference sequence). V lost 0 bases and J lost 9, with 10 bases in between. This CDR3 has 13 amino acids. CDR3 DNA: TGTGCCAGCAGCTTGGCCGAAGGGAGTGAGCAGTTCTTC. It yields the protein CASSLAEGSEQFF.

The chain employs TRBV11-2 and TRBJ2-1, with a possible D match to TRBD2 (5 bases). V was trimmed by 8 bases and J by 7 bases, leaving 15 bases between them. Germline V lookup: CDR1 SGHAT, CDR2 FQNNGV. The CDR3 is made up of 13 amino acids. The CDR3 DNA reads TGTGCCAGCCAATCGGGGTCACGTAATGAGCAGTTCTTC. Translated, it gives CASQSGSRNEQFF.

The rearrangement joins TRBV11-3 to TRBJ2-3, with 8 bases fitting TRBD1. J was trimmed by 10 bases and V by 5 bases; bases with no gene match: 8. This CDR3 is built from 13 residues. The germline V gene has CDR1 SGHNT and CDR2 YENEEA. The CDR3, as DNA: TGTGCCAGCAGCCGTACGGACAGGGCAGCGCAGTATTTT. Encoded protein: CASSRTDRAAQYF.

This clone has a handful of counts. This chain links TRBV7-9 with TRBJ2-3; a possible D gene is TRBD1 (5 bases). Germline CDR1 is SEHNR and CDR2 is FQNEAQ (reference sequence). The CDR3 sequence is 16 residues long. V was cut by 1 base and J by 4 bases, with 15 bases left in between. CDR3 nucleotides: TGTGCCAGCAGCTTAGGCATAGGGGCTAGGGCAGATACGCAGTATTTT. Protein: CASSLGIGARADTQYF. The complete variable domain, with remaining parts taken from reference TRBV7-9 and TRBJ2-3, reads DTGVSQNPRHKITKRGQNVTFRCDPISEHNRLYWYRQTLGQGPEFLTYFQNEAQLEKSRLLSDRFSAERPKGSFSTLEIQRTEQGDSAMYLCASSLGIGARADTQYFGPGTRLTVL.

The J gene is TRBJ2-7, the V gene TRBV6-5; D perhaps matches TRBD2 (5 bases). Germline CDR1 MNHEY, CDR2 SVGAGI. The CDR3 loop spans 14 amino acids. The ends were cut back, 7 bases at V and 1 base at J, with 14 bases in the middle. CDR3 sequence reads: CASTEGEQSYEQYF. Written as DNA, the CDR3 is TGTGCCAGCACCGAGGGAGAACAGTCCTACGAGCAGTACTTC.

CDR3 bases: TGTGCCAGCAGCTTAGGGGCGGGGGTAGCCACTGAAGCTTTCTTT. Amino acids: CASSLGAGVATEAFF. V is TRBV7-2 and J is TRBJ1-1; D may be TRBD1 (5 bases). The CDR3 sequence is 15 residues long. V lost 1 base and J lost 4, with 13 bases in between. Germline V gene sequence: CDR1 SGHTA, CDR2 FQGNSA.

V usage is TRBV19 and J usage is TRBJ1-3; 7 bases line up with TRBD1. Germline V gene sequence: CDR1 LNHDA, CDR2 SQIVND (reference sequence). V lost 7 bases, J lost 0 bases, and 6 bases stayed unmatched. The CDR3 loop spans 15 amino acids. Written as DNA, the CDR3 is TGTGCCAGTAACCCCCACAGGGGCTCTGGAAACACCATATATTTT. Translated: CASNPHRGSGNTIYF. The full variable domain, with the rest looked up from reference TRBV19 and TRBJ1-3, is DGGITQSPKYLFRKEGQNVTLSCEQNLNHDAMYWYRQDPGQGLRLIYYSQIVNDFQKGDIAEGYSVSREKKESFPLTVTSAQKNPTAFYLCASNPHRGSGNTIYFGEGSWLTVV.

This clone was seen once. This chain uses TRBV6-6 with TRBJ1-5; tentative D call: TRBD1 (5 bases). CDR1 and CDR2 from the germline V gene are MNHNY and SVGAGI (reference sequence). The CDR3 sequence is 15 residues long. Trimming shortened V by 7 bases and J by 5 bases, and 18 bases separated the two germline ends. Here the CDR3 reads CASKTGSSPYQPQHF. The CDR3, as DNA: TGTGCCAGCAAAACAGGTTCAAGCCCCTATCAGCCCCAGCATTTT.

V usage is TRBV5-4 and J usage is TRBJ2-1; TRBD2 aligns across 9 bases. Losses at the gene ends were 3 bases for V and 9 bases for J; bases not matched to a gene: 10. The CDR3 spans 15 residues. CDR1 is SGHNT and CDR2 is YYREEE in the germline V gene (reference sequence). The CDR3 is CASSSASGIHSEQFF. CDR3 bases: TGTGCCAGCAGCTCTGCTAGCGGGATCCACAGTGAGCAGTTCTTC.

DNA of the CDR3: TGTGCCAGCAGCTTAGAACGGGATGAAGAGACCCAGTACTTC. It encodes CASSLERDEETQYF. V is TRBV7-2 and J is TRBJ2-5; D may be TRBD2 (5 bases). This CDR3 spans 14 amino acids. Germline V CDR1 and CDR2: SGHTA, FQGNSA. V was trimmed by 1 base and J by 3 bases, leaving 9 bases between them.

The J gene is TRBJ2-3, the V gene TRBV2, with 7 bases fitting TRBD1. The germline CDR1 and CDR2 sequences are SNHLY and FYNNEI. The trim removed 5 bases at V and 4 bases at J, leaving 6 bases unmatched. This CDR3 region has 14 residues. The CDR3: CASSYRTGPDTQYF. The CDR3 DNA reads TGTGCCAGCAGTTATAGGACAGGCCCAGATACGCAGTATTTT. Based on the CDR3 plus reference TRBV2 and TRBJ2-3, the full variable domain is EPEVTQTPSHQVTQMGQEVILRCVPISNHLYFYWYRQILGQKVEFLVSFYNNEISEKSEIFDDQFSVERPDGSNFTLKIRSTKLEDSAMYFCASSYRTGPDTQYFGPGTRLTVL.

The chain recombines TRBV7-2 with TRBJ1-5; TRBD1 might be the D (6 bases). The CDR3 runs to 15 residues. Germline V gives CDR1 SGHTA, CDR2 FQGNSA. V lost 2 bases to trimming and J lost 2 bases, with 10 bases between them. The CDR3 sequence: CASSLQGPGNQPQHF. The CDR3 bases are TGTGCCAGCAGCTTACAGGGGCCGGGCAATCAGCCCCAGCATTTT.

As for this clone: The sample contains more than one DNA sequence encoding this CDR3. The chain joins TRBV5-1 to TRBJ2-7, with 7 bases fitting TRBD1. Germline V gives CDR1 SGHRS, CDR2 YFSETQ. The junction had 4 bases not matched to a gene; V was cut back by 1 base and J by 0 bases. The CDR3 totals 15 residues. The CDR3, as DNA: TGCGCCAGCAGCTTGTTGGGACAGAGCTCCTACGAGCAGTACTTC. Amino acid sequence: CASSLLGQSSYEQYF. The variable domain in full, with the rest retrieved from reference TRBV5-1 and TRBJ2-7, is KAGVTQTPRYLIKTRGQQVTLSCSPISGHRSVSWYQQTPGQGLQFLFEYFSETQRNKGNFPGRFSGRQFSNSRSEMNVSTLELGDSALYLCASSLLGQSSYEQYFGPGTRLTVT.

V usage is TRBV6-5 and J usage is TRBJ2-7; 7 bases fit TRBD1. The ends lost 6 bases at V and 9 bases at J; junction bases unmatched: 14. CDR1 MNHEY and CDR2 SVGAGI come from the germline V gene. CDR3 length: 14 residues. CDR3 residues: CASSPTGGQEGQYF. CDR3 bases: TGTGCCAGCAGCCCAACCGGAGGACAGGAAGGGCAGTACTTC.

The rearrangement joins TRBV6-5 to TRBJ2-1, with TRBD1 identical over 8 bases. The CDR3 spans 12 residues. The germline V gene encodes CDR1 MNHEY and CDR2 SVGAGI. Trimming cost V 4 bases and J 8 bases; bases outside gene matches: 1. DNA for the CDR3: TGTGCCAGCAGTTTGACAGGGGATGAGCAGTTCTTC. Protein product: CASSLTGDEQFF.

This clone is a singleton in its sample. The chain recombines TRBV6-1 with TRBJ1-5, with TRBD1 identical over 9 bases. V shed 3 bases and J 4 bases; nucleotides not matched to a gene: 1. The germline V gene has CDR1 MNHNS and CDR2 SASEGT. CDR3 length equals 14 residues. The CDR3 sequence is CASSETGGNQPQHF. In nucleotides, the CDR3 is TGTGCCAGCAGTGAGACAGGGGGGAATCAGCCCCAGCATTTT.

This CDR3 is CASRPTPTNEKLFF. Here the CDR3 DNA reads TGTGCCAGCAGGCCGACACCAACTAATGAAAAACTGTTTTTT. The chain recombines TRBV27 with TRBJ1-4; D gene unclear. The CDR3 is 14 residues long. V dropped 6 bases and J dropped 0 bases, with 8 bases sitting between them. The germline V gene encodes CDR1 MNHEY and CDR2 SMNVEV (reference sequence).

The CDR3 loop is CAISGTSSQETQYF. In DNA form, the CDR3 reads TGTGCCATTTCCGGGACTAGCTCCCAAGAGACCCAGTACTTC. The chain links TRBV10-3 to TRBJ2-5; 9 bases fit TRBD2. The CDR3 is 14 amino acids. Losses at the gene ends were 9 bases for V and 1 base for J; bases not matched to a gene: 6. Per germline, CDR1 ENHRY and CDR2 SYGVKD.

The chain recombines TRBV6-1 with TRBJ2-7, with 9 bases matching TRBD1. The CDR3 is 15 residues long. Germline V gene sequence: CDR1 MNHNS, CDR2 SASEGT. V shed 2 bases and J 6 bases; nucleotides not matched to a gene: 8. The CDR3 spells CASSEYSRGQGEQYF. The CDR3, as DNA: TGTGCCAGCAGTGAATATTCCAGGGGACAGGGCGAGCAGTACTTC.

This chain links TRBV7-8 with TRBJ1-5; 11 nucleotides agree with TRBD1. V trimming: 5 bases; J trimming: 2 bases; junction bases outside the gene matches: 5. From germline, CDR1 is SGHVS and CDR2 FQNEAQ. CDR3 length: 16 amino acids. CDR3 in DNA: TGTGCCAGCAGCCCAGGACAGGGGGCCGGCAATCAGCCCCAGCATTTT. Protein sequence: CASSPGQGAGNQPQHF.

This clone came up a few times. The chain employs TRBV4-1 and TRBJ2-5; the match to TRBD2 covers 8 bases. The CDR3 is made up of 18 amino acids. V dropped 4 bases and J dropped 2; count of bases not matched to a gene: 15. Per the germline V gene, CDR1 is MGHRA and CDR2 is YSYEKL. CDR3 loop: CASSPSDGGASGQETQYF. The CDR3 DNA reads as TGCGCCAGCAGCCCTTCCGACGGGGGGGCCAGTGGGCAAGAGACCCAGTACTTC.

This clone was found once. V is TRBV11-1 and J is TRBJ2-2; tentatively, D is TRBD2 (7 bases). The CDR3 is 17 residues long. The V gene lost 5 bases and the J gene lost 5 bases, with 21 bases spanning the gap. The germline CDR1 and CDR2 sequences are SGHAT and FQDESV (reference sequence). The CDR3 loop reads CASSEPGGGPGTGELFF. For the CDR3, the DNA is TGTGCCAGCAGCGAACCCGGCGGGGGCCCTGGGACCGGGGAGCTGTTTTTT.

V is TRBV7-8 and J is TRBJ1-5; D remains ambiguous. Germline CDR1 reads SGHVS; CDR2 reads FQNEAQ. CDR3 length: 18 residues. The ends were cut back, 5 bases at V and 0 bases at J, with 20 bases in the middle. The CDR3 DNA reads as TGTGCCAGCAGCCCACCAGCGATGCGGGCATATAGCAATCAGCCCCAGCATTTT. This translates into CASSPPAMRAYSNQPQHF.